Below, 32 T cell receptor beta chains from the same sample are listed, as sequenced in a study of T cell repertoires in cytomegalovirus infection. Using its own MiXCR run on the reads, TCRdb lists one record per CDR3 protein. The sample includes about 890,000 distinct CDR3 sequences, 30% to 40% of them seen just once. Which antigens these TCRs recognize remains unknown. Specimen: cultured CD8+ T cells from PBMCs, collected from culture after CMV antigen stimulation. These receptors came from a human donor in good health (CMV status not recorded). Some clones in this sample may be carry-over from other donors' samples.

This clonotype was found a few times. The genes are TRBV4-1 and TRBJ2-7; 12 nucleotides align to TRBD1. The germline gives CDR1 MGHRA, CDR2 YSYEKL. Trimming removed 5 bases from V and 4 bases from J; junction bases left unmatched: 6. The CDR3 consists of 15 residues. The CDR3 is CASSEGQGARYEQYF. CDR3 sequence (DNA): TGCGCCAGCAGCGAGGGACAGGGGGCGCGTTACGAGCAGTACTTC.

About this clonotype: A read error is possible here, since a much larger clone lies one base away. V gene TRBV9 combines with J gene TRBJ2-1; 12 positions agree with TRBD2. CDR1 is SGDLS and CDR2 is YYNGEE in the germline V gene. The V gene end was trimmed by 3 bases and the J gene end by 7 bases; junction bases not matched to a gene: 5. The length of the CDR3 is 15 residues. The CDR3 here is CASSASGGAWNEQFF. The CDR3 coding sequence is TGTGCCAGCAGCGCTAGCGGGGGGGCCTGGAATGAGCAGTTCTTC.

This clonotype has just a few counts. The CDR3 DNA reads TGTGCCAGCAGCCGAAGCGGGGACATCGCTAGCAATCAGCCCCAGCATTTT. Translation gives CASSRSGDIASNQPQHF. This rearrangement joins TRBV7-9 to TRBJ1-5; D might be TRBD1 (6 bases). The germline V gene encodes CDR1 SEHNR and CDR2 FQNEAQ (reference sequence). The germline V and J ends were trimmed by 5 bases and 0 bases, with 17 bases remaining between them. The CDR3 totals 17 residues.

Points on this clonotype: A read error may produce the germline difference seen at one junction end. V usage is TRBV5-4 and J usage is TRBJ2-2, with 7 nucleotides matching TRBD1. CDR1 is SGHNT and CDR2 is YYREEE in the germline V gene (reference sequence). The length of the CDR3 is 16 residues. This CDR3 is CVSTPGGQGVIGELFF. The CDR3 DNA sequence: TGTGTCAGCACCCCCGGCGGGCAGGGGGTAATCGGGGAGCTGTTTTTT.

The chain combines TRBV7-9 with TRBJ2-4; D uncertain. Looked up from germline, CDR1 is SEHNR and CDR2 is FQNEAQ (reference sequence). Trimming left V 4 bases short and J 5 bases short, with 9 bases between. The CDR3 loop spans 13 amino acids. In nucleotides, the CDR3 is TGTGCCAGCAGCTACCTCGCGGAAAACATTCAGTACTTC. This encodes CASSYLAENIQYF.

This clonotype was seen repeatedly, ten times or more. This rearrangement joins TRBV7-2 to TRBJ1-6, with 7 bases fitting TRBD1. CDR1 is SGHTA and CDR2 is FQGNSA in the germline V gene. Trimming took 9 bases from V and 11 from J; bases not matched to a gene: 10. The CDR3 is made up of 13 amino acids. CDR3 sequence (DNA): TGTGCCAGTACGACAGGGTTTAAGGCACCCCTCCACTTT. Its protein is CASTTGFKAPLHF.

The V and J genes are TRBV6-2 or TRBV6-3 and TRBJ2-7, with D uncertain. Trimming left V 2 bases short and J 3 bases short, with 11 bases between. Germline V gene data show CDR1 as MNHEY and CDR2 as SVGEGT. The length of the CDR3 is 14 residues. This CDR3 is CASSYRGLFYEQYV. The CDR3 bases are TGTGCCAGCAGTTACAGAGGATTATTCTACGAGCAGTACGTC.

This clonotype has at least ten counts. The J gene is TRBJ2-1, the V gene TRBV7-8; possibly TRBD1 or TRBD2 for D (5 bases each). Germline V CDR1 and CDR2: SGHVS, FQNEAQ. V was cut by 1 base and J by 5 bases, with 18 bases left in between. This CDR3 contains 17 residues. The CDR3 DNA reads TGTGCCAGCAGCTTAGAGTGGTCGGGGCCGCTCAACAATGAGCAGTTCTTC. Amino acids: CASSLEWSGPLNNEQFF.

On this clonotype itself: A much more abundant neighbour one base away suggests this may be a read error. The chain carries TRBV7-9 and TRBJ2-3; perhaps TRBD1 as D (6 bases). Germline V gives CDR1 SEHNR, CDR2 FQNEAQ (reference sequence). The CDR3 runs to 15 residues. The CDR3 region is CVSSLTGTGTDTQYF. The CDR3 coding sequence is TGTGTCAGCAGCTTAACAGGGACGGGCACAGATACGCAGTATTTT.

V gene TRBV19 combines with J gene TRBJ1-1; TRBD1 matches at 8 bases. The CDR3 runs to 11 residues. With 10 bases clipped from V and 7 bases from J, the junction kept 5 bases outside the gene matches. Germline CDR1 and CDR2: LNHDA and SQIVND (reference sequence). CDR3 residues: CATTGGIEAFF. The CDR3 DNA follows: TGTGCCACTACAGGGGGTATTGAAGCTTTCTTT.

Worth noting for this clonotype: This may arise from a read error, as a much more abundant clone is one base away. This chain connects TRBV7-8 to TRBJ2-1, with 7 positions matching TRBD2. Per germline, CDR1 SGHVS and CDR2 FQNEAQ. There are 13 residues in the CDR3. DNA for the CDR3: TGTGCCAACAGCCCCTGGGGGGGGAATGAGCAGTTCTTC. This encodes CANSPWGGNEQFF.

V is TRBV2 and J is TRBJ2-5; 9 bases agree with TRBD1. CDR1 is SNHLY and CDR2 is FYNNEI in the germline V gene. The CDR3 is 13 amino acids. This CDR3 reads CANRGQGQETQYF. The CDR3 DNA follows: TGTGCAAACAGGGGGCAGGGGCAAGAGACCCAGTACTTC.

Here the CDR3 DNA reads TGTGCCAGCCTCATAGTAGGAGCAGGCCCATCCGGGGAGCTGTTTTTT. Its protein product is CASLIVGAGPSGELFF. The chain joins TRBV5-5 to TRBJ2-2, with D unresolved. Trimming took off 7 bases at V and 6 bases at J, with 22 bases between the two ends. Germline loops: CDR1 SGHKS, CDR2 YYEKEE (reference sequence). The CDR3 covers 16 residues.

This chain joins TRBV6-1 and TRBJ2-7; the D is unclear. Germline V gene data show CDR1 as MNHNS and CDR2 as SASEGT. The CDR3 is made up of 15 amino acids. V lost 6 bases to trimming and J lost 3 bases, with 18 bases between them. CDR3 coding DNA: TGTGCCAGCAGGACACTGAACCGGGTCCTCTACGAGCAGTACTTC. Translating it yields CASRTLNRVLYEQYF.

This clonotype has a handful of counts. The J gene is TRBJ2-1, the V gene TRBV7-6; tentatively, D is TRBD2 (5 bases). Germline CDR1 is SGHVS and CDR2 is FNYEAQ. Trimming stripped 2 bases from V and 9 bases from J, with 8 bases between. The CDR3 loop spans 12 amino acids. CDR3 protein: CASSLNGLEQFF. The CDR3, as DNA: TGTGCCAGCAGCTTAAACGGACTTGAGCAGTTCTTC.

Of note for this clonotype: A much larger clone is a single base away; this may be a read error. This rearrangement joins TRBV12-3 or TRBV12-4 to TRBJ1-5; weak D call: TRBD1 (6 bases). The length of the CDR3 is 13 residues. CDR3: CASSRGDNQSQHF. The CDR3 DNA follows: TGTGCCAGCAGCCGCGGGGACAATCAGTCCCAGCATTTT.

The sample holds a few counts of this clonotype. The chain has TRBV7-9 and TRBJ2-3; TRBD1 or TRBD2 may be the D gene (5 bases each). CDR3 size: 16 residues. Between the trimmed V and J ends, which lost 7 bases and 2 bases, there was a span of 19 bases. In germline, CDR1 is SEHNR, CDR2 FQNEAQ (reference sequence). CDR3 sequence (DNA): TGTGCCAGCACCAGAGGGGCCGTAACATCCACAGATACGCAGTATTTT. Its protein is CASTRGAVTSTDTQYF.

This clonotype has only a few counts. The J gene is TRBJ1-3, the V gene TRBV10-3; TRBD1 matches at 8 bases. V was pared by 8 bases and J by 10 bases, with 16 bases of the junction left unmatched. The germline V gene encodes CDR1 ENHRY and CDR2 SYGVKD. The CDR3 totals 15 residues. CDR3 DNA sequence: TGTGCCATCGGACAACCCGGACAGGGCCAGGGGACCATATATTTT. Its protein is CAIGQPGQGQGTIYF.

V and J are TRBV28 and TRBJ1-1; possibly TRBD1 for D (6 bases). Trimming stripped 3 bases from V and 2 bases from J, with 13 bases between. This CDR3 has 15 residues. CDR1 and CDR2 (germline): MDHEN, SYDVKM. This CDR3 reads CASSLLTGANTEAFF. The CDR3 nucleotides are TGTGCCAGCAGTTTGTTGACAGGAGCTAACACTGAAGCTTTCTTT.

The chain recombines TRBV7-8 with TRBJ2-3, with TRBD1 as a possible D gene (6 bases). The CDR3 is 19 residues long. V shed 8 bases and J shed 1 base, with 28 bases lying between them. In germline, CDR1 is SGHVS, CDR2 FQNEAQ. CDR3 DNA sequence: TGTGCCAGCCGTGGGAGTTATGCCGCAGGGGAAAGGGGCACAGATACGCAGTATTTT. Residues: CASRGSYAAGERGTDTQYF.

This clonotype came up a few times. The rearrangement joins TRBV29-1 to TRBJ1-3; D uncertain. The V end lost 5 bases, the J end lost 0 bases, and 8 bases lay between the germline ends. The CDR3 has 13 amino acids. The germline V gene has CDR1 SQVTM and CDR2 ANQGSEA. CDR3 sequence (DNA): TGCAGCGTTCACACGGCCTCTGGAAACACCATATATTTT. This codes for CSVHTASGNTIYF.

This clonotype was seen more than once but under ten times. The CDR3 spells CASSEYIGQRNEQYF. The CDR3 region has the DNA TGTGCCAGCAGTGAATATATAGGGCAGCGTAACGAGCAGTACTTC. This sequence joins TRBV25-1 and TRBJ2-7; D is ambiguous. Trimming took 0 bases from V and 5 from J, leaving 14 bases between them. This CDR3 contains 15 residues. The V gene's germline CDR1 is MGHDK and CDR2 SYGVNS.

The CDR3 loop reads CASSTLAWDRSVWNTEAFF. The CDR3 region has the DNA TGTGCCAGTAGTACCCTCGCATGGGACAGGTCTGTTTGGAACACTGAAGCTTTCTTT. The V call is TRBV19, the J call TRBJ1-1; 8 bases are a match to TRBD1. The V segment lost 4 bases and the J segment 1 base; nucleotides outside the gene matches: 17. The CDR3 contains 19 residues. CDR1 is LNHDA and CDR2 is SQIVND in the germline V gene (reference sequence).

This clonotype has only a few counts. The V call is TRBV6-2 or TRBV6-3, the J call TRBJ2-2, with D possibly called TRBD1 or TRBD2 (5 bases each). Trimming shortened V by 0 bases and J by 0 bases, and 5 bases separated the two germline ends. CDR1 MNHEY and CDR2 SVGEGT come from the germline V gene. This CDR3 is built from 15 residues. The CDR3 loop is CASSYSGPNTGELFF. CDR3 DNA sequence: TGTGCCAGCAGTTACTCGGGACCGAACACCGGGGAGCTGTTTTTT.

This clonotype appeared many times. This chain links TRBV6-1 with TRBJ2-2, with 9 bases that match TRBD1. Germline V gene data show CDR1 as MNHNS and CDR2 as SASEGT. The CDR3 runs to 15 residues. V was clipped by 4 bases and J by 6 bases; unmatched bases: 6. DNA of the CDR3: TGTGCCAGCAGTGCGACACAGGGGGCCCCCGGGGAGCTGTTTTTT. As protein: CASSATQGAPGELFF.

This clonotype was counted between two and nine times. The chain joins TRBV12-5 to TRBJ2-5; 8 bases match TRBD1. The CDR3 extends over 17 amino acids. The V gene end was trimmed by 0 bases and the J gene end by 2 bases; junction bases not matched to a gene: 8. The germline gives CDR1 LGHNT, CDR2 FRNRAP. CDR3 nucleotide sequence: TGTGCTAGTGGTTTGGTACAGGCACAGGGGGTTCAAGAGACCCAGTACTTC. Encoded protein: CASGLVQAQGVQETQYF. The full variable domain, with the rest looked up from reference TRBV12-5 and TRBJ2-5, is DARVTQTPRHKVTEMGQEVTMRCQPILGHNTVFWYRQTMMQGLELLAYFRNRAPLDDSGMPKDRFSAEMPDATLATLKIQPSEPRDSAVYFCASGLVQAQGVQETQYFGPGTRLLVL.

This clonotype was counted a few times. V and J are TRBV27 and TRBJ2-5; 10 nucleotides agree with TRBD2. This CDR3 has 15 amino acids. The V gene end was trimmed by 3 bases and the J gene end by 6 bases; junction bases not matched to a gene: 7. From germline, CDR1 is MNHEY and CDR2 SMNVEV (reference sequence). The CDR3 DNA reads TGTGCCAGCAGTTTTGTAGCGGGGGGACATCAGACCCAGTACTTC. Translated: CASSFVAGGHQTQYF.

A few counts support this clonotype. The V call is TRBV27, the J call TRBJ2-5; TRBD1 matches at 10 bases. Germline V gives CDR1 MNHEY, CDR2 SMNVEV (reference sequence). This CDR3 spans 13 amino acids. The junction had 1 base not matched to a gene; V was cut back by 4 bases and J by 5 bases. The CDR3 sequence: CASSWGQGETQYF. DNA for the CDR3: TGTGCCAGCAGTTGGGGACAGGGGGAGACCCAGTACTTC.

This clonotype was picked up a small number of times. J is TRBJ2-1 and V is TRBV7-6, with D perhaps matching TRBD2 (5 bases). Between the trimmed V and J ends, which lost 1 base and 7 bases, there was a span of 14 bases. CDR1 SGHVS and CDR2 FNYEAQ come from the germline V gene. This CDR3 has 15 amino acids. The DNA of the CDR3 is TGTGCCAGCAGCTTAGGACCAGGACTTGCGAATGAGCAGTTCTTC. As protein: CASSLGPGLANEQFF.

The DNA for the CDR3 is TGCGCCAGCAGCCAAACTACCGACCTGGTAGAACTGTTTTTT. Translating gives CASSQTTDLVELFF. The chain links TRBV4-1 to TRBJ1-4; D not resolved. The CDR3 runs 14 residues. V gave up 2 bases and J gave up 12 bases, with 16 bases separating them. Germline loops: CDR1 MGHRA, CDR2 YSYEKL.

CDR3 DNA: TGCAGTGCTAAGGGGACGGACCACAATGAGCAGTTCTTC. This encodes CSAKGTDHNEQFF. The J gene is TRBJ2-1, the V gene TRBV20-1; TRBD1 or TRBD2 may be the D gene (5 bases each). Germline-derived CDR1 and CDR2 are DFQATT and SNEGSKA (reference sequence). The CDR3 length is 13 residues. V was clipped by 4 bases and J by 5 bases, with 12 bases between them.

The J gene is TRBJ1-1, the V gene TRBV7-9; possible D gene TRBD1, 5 bases. Germline V gene sequence: CDR1 SEHNR, CDR2 FQNEAQ (reference sequence). The V and J ends lost 4 bases and 3 bases respectively, with 12 bases between them. The CDR3 totals 14 residues. Here the CDR3 reads CASSSPGRDTEAFF. CDR3 sequence (DNA): TGTGCCAGCAGCTCCCCAGGGAGAGACACTGAAGCTTTCTTT.